The entry below gives a single TCR beta chain sequence along with its context. What it recognizes is unknown. This sample is drawn from a study of shared clonotypes between healthy human individuals. For the study at large: CD4 naive and memory got three plates each, CD8 naive two, CD8 memory one. Study-wide results and caveats: It was only blood that was sampled, and tissue repertoires likely differ. Clonotypes that were shared across a handful of donors made up roughly 5% of naive CD4 clonotypes.

The protocol was immunoSEQ multiplex PCR, while the TCRdb copy is restricted to in-frame clones and leaves out a portion. The repertoire consists of 1.4 million to 1.5 million clones, with 96% occurring once and the leading ten covering approximately 1.1%. The CDR3 totals 16 residues. Trimming took 3 bases from V and 1 from J, leaving 15 bases between them. Germline V lookup: CDR1 LGHNA, CDR2 YNFKEQ. Source material: naive CD4+ T cells sorted from blood. Subset defined: CD45RA+ positively selected. The gene calls are TRBV4-2 and TRBJ1-1, with D hard to call. The receptor was derived from a man between 25 and 39 years old in good health. CDR3 DNA: TGTGCCAGCAGCCATCGACATGTGACCCAGAACACTGAAGCTTTCTTT. It translates to CASSHRHVTQNTEAFF.